A single T cell receptor (beta chain) is shown here with its context. Its antigen is unknown. The germline CDR1 and CDR2 sequences are LNHNV and YYDKDF (reference sequence). V lost 3 bases, J lost 2 bases, and 0 bases stayed unmatched. CDR3 length: 13 residues. Focal radiation plus CTLA-4 blockade with ipilimumab was given to patients with chemo-refractory metastatic non-small-cell lung cancer. These data originate in a study of radiotherapy plus CTLA-4 blockade in lung cancer. Looking at the study overall: Overall, 18% of patients showed an objective response, while 31% attained disease control.

Here immunoSEQ multiplex PCR was the method, and the copy in TCRdb shows in-frame clones only, minus some. The table records tens of thousands of clones, about 80% of them present only once. Study outcomes and limitations: Tumor-derived TCR clones expanded in blood after radiotherapy plus ipilimumab.

This clonotype was obtained from a human donor with non-small cell lung cancer who had a complete response to radiotherapy plus ipilimumab. The V gene is TRBV15, the J gene TRBJ2-5, with 7 bases aligning to TRBD1. This sample comprised peripheral blood, obtained from a patient treated with radiotherapy plus ipilimumab. The CDR3: CATSRDRQETQYF. The CDR3 DNA follows: TGTGCCACCAGCAGGGACAGGCAAGAGACCCAGTACTTC.